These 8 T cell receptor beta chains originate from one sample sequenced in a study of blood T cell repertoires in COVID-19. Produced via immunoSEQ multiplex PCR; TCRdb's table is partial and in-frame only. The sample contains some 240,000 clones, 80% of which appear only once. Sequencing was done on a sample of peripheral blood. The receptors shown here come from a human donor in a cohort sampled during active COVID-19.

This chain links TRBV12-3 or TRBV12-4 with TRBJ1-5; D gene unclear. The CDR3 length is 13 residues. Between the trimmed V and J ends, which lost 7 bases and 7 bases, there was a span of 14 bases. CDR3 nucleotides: TGTGCCAGCACCGCGGCTGGCAGCCAGCCCCAGCATTTT. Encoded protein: CASTAAGSQPQHF.

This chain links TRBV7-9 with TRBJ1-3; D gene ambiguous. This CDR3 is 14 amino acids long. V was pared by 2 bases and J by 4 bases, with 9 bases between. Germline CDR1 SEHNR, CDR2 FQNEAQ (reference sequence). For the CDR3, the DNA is TGTGCCAGCAGCTTAAGAGGGTACGGAAACACCATATATTTT. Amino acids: CASSLRGYGNTIYF.

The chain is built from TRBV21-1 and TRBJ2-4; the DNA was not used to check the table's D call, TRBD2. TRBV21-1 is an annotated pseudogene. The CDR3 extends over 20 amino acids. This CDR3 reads CASSKSWPGEVGLSKNIQYF. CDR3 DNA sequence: TGTGCCAGCAGCAAATCGTGGCCTGGGGAGGTGGGTTTGTCCAAAAACATTCAGTACTTC.

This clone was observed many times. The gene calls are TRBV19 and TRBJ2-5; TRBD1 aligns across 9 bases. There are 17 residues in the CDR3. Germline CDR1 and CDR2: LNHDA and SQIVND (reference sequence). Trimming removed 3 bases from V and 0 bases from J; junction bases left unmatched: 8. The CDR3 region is CASSIPPDRGDQETQYF. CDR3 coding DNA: TGTGCCAGTAGTATCCCGCCAGACAGGGGGGACCAAGAGACCCAGTACTTC.

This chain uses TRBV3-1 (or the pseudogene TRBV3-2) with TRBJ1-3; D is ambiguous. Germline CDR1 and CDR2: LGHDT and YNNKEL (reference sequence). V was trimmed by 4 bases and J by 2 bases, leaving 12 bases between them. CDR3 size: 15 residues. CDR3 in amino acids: CASSLGLITGNTIYF. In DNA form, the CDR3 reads TGTGCCAGCAGCCTCGGACTGATTACTGGAAACACCATATATTTT.

DNA for the CDR3: TGTGCCAGCAGCGTAGGGGGCGGGGGAAGTGGTGAAGCTTTCTTT. Its translation: CASSVGGGGSGEAFF. The chain is built from TRBV9 and TRBJ1-1, with D possibly TRBD1 on 5 matching bases. Trimming left V 0 bases short and J 7 bases short, with 16 bases between. The CDR3 loop spans 15 amino acids. The germline gives CDR1 SGDLS, CDR2 YYNGEE.

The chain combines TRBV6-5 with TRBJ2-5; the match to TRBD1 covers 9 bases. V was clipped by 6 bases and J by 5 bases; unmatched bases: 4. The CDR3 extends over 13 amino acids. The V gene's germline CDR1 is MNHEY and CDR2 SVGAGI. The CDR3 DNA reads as TGTGCCAGCAGAGACAGGGGGGTGGAGACCCAGTACTTC. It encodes CASRDRGVETQYF.

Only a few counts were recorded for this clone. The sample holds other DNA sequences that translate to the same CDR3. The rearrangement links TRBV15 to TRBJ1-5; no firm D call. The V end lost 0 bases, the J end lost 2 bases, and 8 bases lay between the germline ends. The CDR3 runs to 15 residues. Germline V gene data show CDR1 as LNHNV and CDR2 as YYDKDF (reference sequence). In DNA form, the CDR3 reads TGTGCCACCAGCAGAGATCCCGGGGGCAATCAGCCCCAGCATTTT. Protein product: CATSRDPGGNQPQHF. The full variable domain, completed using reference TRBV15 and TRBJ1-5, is DAMVIQNPRYQVTQFGKPVTLSCSQTLNHNVMYWYQQKSSQAPKLLFHYYDKDFNNEADTPDNFQSRRPNTSFCFLDIRSPGLGDTAMYLCATSRDPGGNQPQHFGDGTRLSIL.